A selection of T cell receptor beta chains follows, all from one sample in a study of T cell responses to AZD1222 COVID-19 vaccine. TCRdb's copy holds only in-frame clones and misses some; the assay was immunoSEQ multiplex PCR. The sample lists around 99,000 clones, under 95% occurring once. The sample in question was peripheral blood, obtained 28 days after the second AZD1222 dose. These receptors all come from an adult who received the AZD1222 COVID-19 vaccine. Both conserved end residues are part of each CDR3. D genes are given only for firm matches. Clone size is not always given. Where it is, it says once, few, many or a class for expanded clones.

TRBV4-1	TRBJ2-7	TRBD1	-	TGCGCCAGCAGCCAAGATTACCGGGGACAGGGTCTTGACGAGCAGTACTTC	CASSQDYRGQGLDEQYF
TRBV5-1	TRBJ2-1	TRBD2	-	TGCGCCAGCAGCTTGGATAGCGGGAGGACATCAGGCCCCACCAATGAGCAGTTCTTC	CASSLDSGRTSGPTNEQFF
TRBV7-9	TRBJ1-2	TRBD1	-	TGTGCCAGCAGTGGACAGGCCGACTCGTATGGCTACACCTTC	CASSGQADSYGYTF
TRBV18	TRBJ1-1	TRBD1	-	TGTGCCAGCTCCTTCGGACAGGGGACGAACACTGAAGCTTTCTTT	CASSFGQGTNTEAFF
TRBV30	TRBJ2-7	TRBD2	-	TGTGCCTGGAATGGACTAGCGGGGGGCCCCTACGAGCAGTACTTC	CAWNGLAGGPYEQYF
TRBV25-1	TRBJ1-1	TRBD1	once	TGTGCCAGCAGGGGGACAGGGAACACTGAAGCTTTCTTT	CASRGTGNTEAFF
TRBV5-1	TRBJ2-5	-	many	TGCGCCAGCAGCTTAAGTATTACTCCCCGGGCGGAGACCCAGTACTTC	CASSLSITPRAETQYF
TRBV3-1/TRBV3-2	TRBJ2-7	-	-	TGTGCCAGCAGCCAAGAACCATGGGGGGCGGAGACCTACGAGCAGTACTTC	CASSQEPWGAETYEQYF
TRBV5-1	TRBJ1-6	-	once	TGCGCCAGCAGCTTGACAGTCTCCTATAATTCACCCCTCCACTTT	CASSLTVSYNSPLHF
TRBV6-2/TRBV6-3	TRBJ2-6	-	-	TGTGCCAGCAGTTACTCGGGGCGTGGGGCCAACGTCCTGACTTTC	CASSYSGRGANVLTF